Listed below are T cell receptor beta chains from one sample, sequenced in a study of CD8+CD57+ T cells in acquired aplastic anemia. A single record per CDR3 protein comes from TCRdb applying MiXCR to the reads. The table records about 190,000 distinct CDR3 sequences, roughly 64% of them present only once. Sequencing used sorted CD4+, CD8+, or CD8+CD57+ T cells (not recorded which) from PBMCs. Receptors were obtained from a human donor with severe aplastic anemia or a healthy control (not recorded which). CDR3s include the opening cysteine and the closing phenylalanine or tryptophan. D genes are given only for firm matches. Not all rows give a size; the values are once, few, many and, for expanded clones, a class.

D gene: NA; J gene: TRBJ2-3; V gene: TRBV20-1; clone size: NA; CDR3 length: 15; CDR3 DNA: TGCAGTGCCGGGGACGAGCTCCTAAGCACAGATACGCAGTATTTT; CDR3 protein: CSAGDELLSTDTQYF
D gene: TRBD1; J gene: TRBJ1-1; V gene: TRBV20-1; clone size: few; CDR3 length: 15; CDR3 DNA: TGCAGTGCTAGAGACCCGGACAGGACCGGCACTGAAGCTTTCTTT; CDR3 protein: CSARDPDRTGTEAFF
D gene: NA; J gene: TRBJ2-3; V gene: TRBV7-6; clone size: NA; CDR3 length: 14; CDR3 DNA: TGTGCCAGCAGCTTAATAAGGAGCACAGATACGCAGTATTTT; CDR3 protein: CASSLIRSTDTQYF
D gene: TRBD1; J gene: TRBJ1-2; V gene: TRBV5-1; clone size: once; CDR3 length: 13; CDR3 DNA: TGCGCCAGCAGCCCCGGACAGGGCTATGGCTACACCTTC; CDR3 protein: CASSPGQGYGYTF
D gene: NA; J gene: TRBJ1-1; V gene: TRBV24-1; clone size: NA; CDR3 length: 13; CDR3 DNA: TGTGCCACCAGTGATTCCGGGAACACTGAAGCTTTCTTT; CDR3 protein: CATSDSGNTEAFF
D gene: TRBD1; J gene: TRBJ2-7; V gene: TRBV29-1; clone size: NA; CDR3 length: 14; CDR3 DNA: TGCAGCGTTTGGGGCACAGGGGAAGTCTACGAGCAGTACTTC; CDR3 protein: CSVWGTGEVYEQYF
D gene: NA; J gene: TRBJ2-1; V gene: TRBV5-6; clone size: NA; CDR3 length: 16; CDR3 DNA: TGTGCCAGCAGCGTGTACCGGGCCAACTCCTACAATGAGCAGTTCTTC; CDR3 protein: CASSVYRANSYNEQFF
D gene: TRBD1; J gene: TRBJ1-4; V gene: TRBV19; clone size: NA; CDR3 length: 14; CDR3 DNA: TGTGCCAGTAGTGACAGGGGAGCTAGGGAAAAACTGTTTTTT; CDR3 protein: CASSDRGAREKLFF
D gene: TRBD2; J gene: TRBJ2-7; V gene: TRBV2; clone size: NA; CDR3 length: 14; CDR3 DNA: TGTGCCAGCGAGCCGGGACTATCTTCCTACGAGCAGTACTTC; CDR3 protein: CASEPGLSSYEQYF
D gene: NA; J gene: TRBJ1-6; V gene: TRBV20-1; clone size: few; CDR3 length: 16; CDR3 DNA: TGCAGTGCTCCGACGGCAGGGTTGGCTCTGGATTCACCCCTCCACTTT; CDR3 protein: CSAPTAGLALDSPLHF
D gene: TRBD1; J gene: TRBJ1-2; V gene: TRBV27; clone size: many; CDR3 length: 16; CDR3 DNA: TGTGCCAGCAGTAGTCCTCCGGGACAGGGGTTCTATGGCTACACCTTC; CDR3 protein: CASSSPPGQGFYGYTF
D gene: NA; J gene: TRBJ2-7; V gene: TRBV7-9; clone size: NA; CDR3 length: 14; CDR3 DNA: TGTGCCAGCAGCACATTAGCGGAAACCTACGAGCAGTACTTC; CDR3 protein: CASSTLAETYEQYF
D gene: TRBD2; J gene: TRBJ2-5; V gene: TRBV11-3; clone size: many; CDR3 length: 16; CDR3 DNA: TGTGCCAGCAGCTTACGCCCGACTAGCACTTGGGAGACCCAGTACTTC; CDR3 protein: CASSLRPTSTWETQYF
D gene: NA; J gene: TRBJ2-6; V gene: TRBV2; clone size: NA; CDR3 length: 13; CDR3 DNA: TGTGCCAGCAGTTATGCTGGGGCCAACGTCCTGACTTTC; CDR3 protein: CASSYAGANVLTF
D gene: TRBD1; J gene: TRBJ1-4; V gene: TRBV7-9; clone size: NA; CDR3 length: 14; CDR3 DNA: TGTGCCAGCTCTTCTCACAGGGGGCAGGAAAAACTGTTTTTT; CDR3 protein: CASSSHRGQEKLFF
D gene: NA; J gene: TRBJ2-1; V gene: TRBV20-1; clone size: NA; CDR3 length: 11; CDR3 DNA: TGCAGTGCTAGAAAGGGCGATGAGCAGTTCTTC; CDR3 protein: CSARKGDEQFF
D gene: TRBD1; J gene: TRBJ2-3; V gene: TRBV2; clone size: NA; CDR3 length: 14; CDR3 DNA: TGTGCCAGCAGCAAGGGACAGGGGGCAGATACGCAGTATTTT; CDR3 protein: CASSKGQGADTQYF